Listed here is a single T cell receptor (beta chain). These data come from a study of T cell clones after liver transplantation. Germline values: CDR1 MNHNS, CDR2 SASEGT. Between the trimmed V and J ends, which lost 4 bases and 4 bases, there was a span of 11 bases. The CDR3 totals 13 residues. Clones were sequenced by immunoSEQ multiplex PCR, and TCRdb holds only the in-frame ones, with some missing. The sample yields more than 95,000 clones, 82% seen once. Material: CD4+ T cells from blood, obtained before liver transplant. This receptor was taken from a human donor who received a liver transplant. V usage is TRBV6-1 and J usage is TRBJ2-7; perhaps TRBD1 as D (7 bases). CDR3 coding DNA: TGTGCCAGCAGTGCCAGGGGGGAATACGAGCAGTACTTC. Translated, it gives CASSARGEYEQYF.